A selection of T cell receptor beta chains follows, all from one sample in a study of PD-1 blockade in classical Hodgkin lymphoma. Profiled with immunoSEQ multiplex PCR; TCRdb holds only in-frame clones, not every one. The sample has about 94,000 clones, roughly 91% seen once. The input for sequencing was peripheral blood mononuclear cells (PBMCs), taken before the fourth cycle of nivolumab. These receptors all stem from a human donor with classical Hodgkin lymphoma. Both conserved end residues are part of each CDR3. Fields, in order: clone size, D gene, J gene, V gene, CDR3 protein, CDR3 DNA. D genes are given only for firm matches. A row's size may be missing; if present it is once, few, many or a size class.

clone size: -
D gene: -
J gene: TRBJ2-2
V gene: TRBV10-3
CDR3 protein: CAISEHNRAPRHRGELFF
CDR3 DNA: TGTGCCATCAGTGAGCACAACAGGGCCCCGCGGCACCGCGGGGAGCTGTTTTTT

clone size: once
D gene: TRBD1
J gene: TRBJ2-7
V gene: TRBV7-2
CDR3 protein: CASSLTGTGVLYEQYF
CDR3 DNA: TGTGCCAGCAGCTTGACCGGGACAGGGGTTCTCTACGAGCAGTACTTC

clone size: -
D gene: -
J gene: TRBJ1-2
V gene: TRBV2
CDR3 protein: CASTDSIYGYTF
CDR3 DNA: TGTGCCAGTACAGACAGTATCTATGGCTACACCTTC

clone size: -
D gene: TRBD1
J gene: TRBJ1-5
V gene: TRBV5-1
CDR3 protein: CASSSETLGQGRGYGSNQPQHF
CDR3 DNA: TGCGCCAGCAGCTCAGAAACCCTAGGACAGGGAAGGGGGTATGGCAGCAATCAGCCCCAGCATTTT

clone size: -
D gene: TRBD1
J gene: TRBJ2-1
V gene: TRBV6-1
CDR3 protein: CAAQGSYNEQFF
CDR3 DNA: TGTGCCGCACAGGGGTCCTACAATGAGCAGTTCTTC

clone size: -
D gene: TRBD1
J gene: TRBJ1-2
V gene: TRBV19
CDR3 protein: CASSIGTGDGYGYTF
CDR3 DNA: TGTGCCAGTAGTATCGGGACAGGGGACGGCTATGGCTACACCTTC

clone size: -
D gene: TRBD2
J gene: TRBJ2-1
V gene: TRBV7-6
CDR3 protein: CASSSRTSGREYNEQFF
CDR3 DNA: TGTGCCAGCAGCTCCCGGACTAGCGGGAGGGAGTACAATGAGCAGTTCTTC

clone size: -
D gene: -
J gene: TRBJ1-2
V gene: TRBV30
CDR3 protein: CAWGGVYGYTF
CDR3 DNA: TGTGCCTGGGGGGGAGTCTATGGCTACACCTTC

clone size: once
D gene: -
J gene: TRBJ1-2
V gene: TRBV7-8
CDR3 protein: CASSSYALSDGYTF
CDR3 DNA: TGTGCCAGCAGCTCCTATGCCCTGTCTGATGGCTACACCTTC

clone size: -
D gene: -
J gene: TRBJ2-7
V gene: TRBV28
CDR3 protein: CASSSGRRLAYEQYF
CDR3 DNA: TGTGCCAGCAGTTCGGGACGCCGTCTGGCCTACGAGCAGTACTTC

clone size: -
D gene: TRBD1
J gene: TRBJ1-5
V gene: TRBV7-9
CDR3 protein: CASSQTGDPDQPQHF
CDR3 DNA: TGTGCCAGCAGTCAAACAGGGGACCCCGATCAGCCCCAGCATTTT

clone size: once
D gene: -
J gene: TRBJ2-7
V gene: TRBV28
CDR3 protein: CASSFRLTGEQYF
CDR3 DNA: TGTGCCAGCAGTTTTCGGCTGACTGGGGAGCAGTACTTC

clone size: -
D gene: -
J gene: TRBJ2-3
V gene: TRBV30
CDR3 protein: CAWSPSGRYTDTQYF
CDR3 DNA: TGTGCCTGGAGCCCTTCCGGGAGATACACAGATACGCAGTATTTT

clone size: -
D gene: TRBD2
J gene: TRBJ2-2
V gene: TRBV14
CDR3 protein: CASSPLLGSGRSGELFF
CDR3 DNA: TGTGCCAGCAGCCCTCTCTTGGGGAGCGGGAGATCCGGGGAGCTGTTTTTT

clone size: -
D gene: TRBD1
J gene: TRBJ2-5
V gene: TRBV28
CDR3 protein: CASSFPKGAPEETQYF
CDR3 DNA: TGTGCCAGCAGTTTTCCTAAGGGGGCGCCGGAAGAGACCCAGTACTTC

clone size: -
D gene: -
J gene: TRBJ2-5
V gene: TRBV28
CDR3 protein: CASSPQVETQYF
CDR3 DNA: TGTGCCAGCAGCCCCCAAGTGGAGACCCAGTACTTC

clone size: -
D gene: -
J gene: TRBJ1-5
V gene: TRBV7-9
CDR3 protein: CASSIGDSSNQPQHF
CDR3 DNA: TGTGCCAGCAGCATTGGGGACTCTAGCAATCAGCCCCAGCATTTT

clone size: once
D gene: -
J gene: TRBJ2-3
V gene: TRBV4-1
CDR3 protein: CASSQDYGASSFSTDTQYF
CDR3 DNA: TGCGCCAGCAGCCAAGATTATGGGGCCAGCTCATTTAGCACAGATACGCAGTATTTT

clone size: -
D gene: -
J gene: TRBJ2-3
V gene: TRBV6-5
CDR3 protein: CASSYSPGGTDTQYF
CDR3 DNA: TGTGCCAGCAGTTACTCTCCGGGAGGCACAGATACGCAGTATTTT

clone size: -
D gene: -
J gene: TRBJ2-7
V gene: TRBV19
CDR3 protein: CASSIDVRDYEQYF
CDR3 DNA: TGTGCCAGTAGTATAGATGTCAGGGACTACGAGCAGTACTTC

clone size: -
D gene: TRBD1
J gene: TRBJ2-3
V gene: TRBV2
CDR3 protein: CASTGTANTDTQYF
CDR3 DNA: TGTGCCAGCACGGGGACAGCGAACACAGATACGCAGTATTTT

clone size: once
D gene: TRBD1
J gene: TRBJ2-7
V gene: TRBV19
CDR3 protein: CASGLPGQIYEQYF
CDR3 DNA: TGTGCCAGTGGCCTCCCGGGACAGATCTACGAGCAGTACTTC

clone size: -
D gene: -
J gene: TRBJ2-7
V gene: TRBV29-1
CDR3 protein: CSVQLIGSYEQYF
CDR3 DNA: TGCAGCGTACAACTGATAGGCTCCTACGAGCAGTACTTC

clone size: once
D gene: -
J gene: TRBJ2-7
V gene: TRBV27
CDR3 protein: CASSLGRANYEQYF
CDR3 DNA: TGTGCCAGCAGTTTGGGTAGGGCTAACTACGAGCAGTACTTC

clone size: -
D gene: TRBD2
J gene: TRBJ2-1
V gene: TRBV7-9
CDR3 protein: CASSLATASGSNEQFF
CDR3 DNA: TGTGCCAGCAGCTTAGCGACGGCTAGCGGGAGTAATGAGCAGTTCTTC

clone size: -
D gene: TRBD2
J gene: TRBJ2-1
V gene: TRBV29-1
CDR3 protein: CSARGAGGYNEQFF
CDR3 DNA: TGCAGCGCGAGGGGAGCGGGAGGGTACAATGAGCAGTTCTTC

clone size: -
D gene: -
J gene: TRBJ2-2
V gene: TRBV5-1
CDR3 protein: CASSPTVERTGELFF
CDR3 DNA: TGCGCCAGCAGCCCGACAGTGGAGAGGACCGGGGAGCTGTTTTTT

clone size: -
D gene: TRBD2
J gene: TRBJ2-1
V gene: TRBV5-6
CDR3 protein: CASSSPQAGKTYNEQFF
CDR3 DNA: TGTGCCAGCAGCTCACCGCAAGCGGGGAAGACCTACAATGAGCAGTTCTTC

clone size: -
D gene: TRBD2
J gene: TRBJ2-3
V gene: TRBV29-1
CDR3 protein: CSVGELAGGTDTQYF
CDR3 DNA: TGCAGCGTGGGGGAACTAGCGGGAGGGACAGATACGCAGTATTTT

clone size: -
D gene: -
J gene: TRBJ2-2
V gene: TRBV4-1
CDR3 protein: CASSQRQESWELFF
CDR3 DNA: TGCGCCAGCAGCCAACGGCAGGAATCCTGGGAGCTGTTTTTT

clone size: -
D gene: -
J gene: TRBJ2-3
V gene: TRBV2
CDR3 protein: CAGGRLASTDTQYF
CDR3 DNA: TGTGCCGGGGGGAGGCTAGCGAGCACAGATACGCAGTATTTT

clone size: -
D gene: -
J gene: TRBJ1-2
V gene: TRBV25-1
CDR3 protein: CASQGSGYTF
CDR3 DNA: TGTGCCAGTCAGGGGAGCGGCTACACCTTC

clone size: -
D gene: -
J gene: TRBJ1-3
V gene: TRBV28
CDR3 protein: CASSFPLRSGSGNTIYF
CDR3 DNA: TGTGCCAGCAGTTTTCCTCTTCGTTCAGGCTCTGGAAACACCATATATTTT

clone size: -
D gene: TRBD2
J gene: TRBJ2-3
V gene: TRBV11-3
CDR3 protein: CASSLGLATTDTQYF
CDR3 DNA: TGTGCCAGCAGCTTAGGACTAGCAACGACAGATACGCAGTATTTT

clone size: -
D gene: -
J gene: TRBJ2-2
V gene: TRBV19
CDR3 protein: CASSIFGGAGELFF
CDR3 DNA: TGTGCCAGTAGTATATTTGGGGGTGCCGGGGAGCTGTTTTTT

clone size: -
D gene: -
J gene: TRBJ2-7
V gene: TRBV10-1
CDR3 protein: CASSDDYEQYF
CDR3 DNA: TGCGCCAGCAGCGACGACTACGAGCAGTACTTC

clone size: -
D gene: -
J gene: TRBJ2-7
V gene: TRBV29-1
CDR3 protein: CSVEQAYEQYF
CDR3 DNA: TGCAGCGTTGAACAGGCCTACGAGCAGTACTTC

clone size: medium-sized
D gene: -
J gene: TRBJ1-2
V gene: TRBV7-9
CDR3 protein: CASSSGTVNYGYTF
CDR3 DNA: TGTGCCAGCAGCTCCGGGACGGTTAACTATGGCTACACCTTC

clone size: -
D gene: -
J gene: TRBJ1-1
V gene: TRBV4-1
CDR3 protein: CASSPGPGRGTEAFF
CDR3 DNA: TGCGCCAGCAGCCCCGGCCCCGGACGGGGCACTGAAGCTTTCTTT

clone size: -
D gene: TRBD1
J gene: TRBJ1-5
V gene: TRBV6-5
CDR3 protein: CASGSTGVSNQPQHF
CDR3 DNA: TGTGCCAGCGGGAGTACAGGGGTTAGCAATCAGCCCCAGCATTTT

clone size: few
D gene: TRBD2
J gene: TRBJ2-1
V gene: TRBV29-1
CDR3 protein: CSVDGSGTSYNEQFF
CDR3 DNA: TGCAGCGTGGACGGTAGCGGGACCTCCTACAATGAGCAGTTCTTC

clone size: -
D gene: -
J gene: TRBJ2-7
V gene: TRBV9
CDR3 protein: CASSVGGQAYEQYF
CDR3 DNA: TGTGCCAGCAGCGTAGGGGGACAAGCCTACGAGCAGTACTTC

clone size: -
D gene: TRBD1
J gene: TRBJ2-3
V gene: TRBV7-8
CDR3 protein: CASSFDGQGAGTDTQYF
CDR3 DNA: TGTGCCAGCAGCTTCGACGGACAGGGGGCCGGCACAGATACGCAGTATTTT

clone size: -
D gene: -
J gene: TRBJ2-1
V gene: TRBV5-5
CDR3 protein: CASSQNRVLTTYNEQFF
CDR3 DNA: TGTGCCAGCAGCCAGAACAGGGTCCTAACGACCTACAATGAGCAGTTCTTC

clone size: -
D gene: -
J gene: TRBJ2-3
V gene: TRBV14
CDR3 protein: CASSPIGQQQYF
CDR3 DNA: TGTGCCAGCAGCCCGATAGGGCAACAGCAGTATTTT

clone size: -
D gene: -
J gene: TRBJ1-1
V gene: TRBV20-1
CDR3 protein: CSSDQGIAAFF
CDR3 DNA: TGCAGCTCCGACCAGGGTATAGCTGCTTTCTTT

clone size: once
D gene: TRBD1
J gene: TRBJ1-2
V gene: TRBV7-9
CDR3 protein: CASSYWTGGSNYGYTF
CDR3 DNA: TGTGCCAGCAGCTACTGGACAGGGGGAAGTAACTATGGCTACACCTTC

clone size: few
D gene: -
J gene: TRBJ2-1
V gene: TRBV9
CDR3 protein: CASSSGLNEQFF
CDR3 DNA: TGTGCCAGCAGCTCCGGGCTAAATGAGCAGTTCTTC

clone size: -
D gene: -
J gene: TRBJ2-3
V gene: TRBV5-1
CDR3 protein: CASSLDSGLVTDTQYF
CDR3 DNA: TGCGCCAGCAGCTTGGATTCGGGACTTGTCACAGATACGCAGTATTTT

clone size: -
D gene: -
J gene: TRBJ2-3
V gene: TRBV21-1
CDR3 protein: CASSPHRHPSGQDTDTQYF
CDR3 DNA: TGTGCCAGCAGCCCCCACAGGCACCCCTCGGGACAGGATACAGATACGCAGTATTTT

clone size: once
D gene: -
J gene: TRBJ1-1
V gene: TRBV6-1
CDR3 protein: CASSERGGNTEAFF
CDR3 DNA: TGTGCCAGCAGTGAAAGAGGGGGGAACACTGAAGCTTTCTTT